This record looks at one T cell receptor beta chain sequence and its context. Its antigen is still unknown. A history of autoimmune disease or systemic immunosuppression excluded patients. Measured with immunoSEQ multiplex PCR; TCRdb has only the in-frame clones, and not every one. The repertoire consists of tens of thousands of clones, with over 75% occurring once and the leading ten covering around 2.5%. These data belong to a study of OX40 agonist ivuxolimab in advanced cancers. Across the study: Ivuxolimab, an agonistic anti-OX40 (CD134) antibody, was given to patients. Findings and caveats of the study: Blood T cells, both CD4+ and CD8+, expanded clonally by week 6 at 0.1 to 3.0 mg/kg. There were also nonresponders showing low normalized T-cell clonal expansion.

This receptor was obtained from an adult with an advanced solid tumor such as melanoma, head and neck, liver or kidney cancer. Specimen: CD4+ or CD8+ T cells sorted from blood, collected in a trial of the OX40 agonist ivuxolimab.

The CDR3 region has the DNA TGTGCCAGCAGTGACCCCTGCGGAGTGGTAATCATCGGTAATCAGCCCCAGCATTTT. Its protein is CASSDPCGVVIIGNQPQHF. This chain links TRBV6-4 with TRBJ1-5; no definite D call. Trimming removed 2 bases from V and 4 bases from J, with 24 bases in between. This CDR3 comprises 19 residues. Looked up from germline, CDR1 is MRHNA and CDR2 is SNTAGT.